Given below is one T cell receptor beta chain in context. The data were obtained in a study of blood T cell repertoires in COVID-19. About the study: Acute and convalescent COVID-19 samples came from the United States, Italy and Spain.

Authors' methods: Estimated nucleated cell counts came from reference gene primer amplification. This table comes from immunoSEQ multiplex PCR, and its TCRdb copy is limited to in-frame clones, with some not included. From that table come the V and J calls and clone size; the DNA was used to work out D and trimming. This table holds fewer than 120,000 clones, 87% found once. Trimming took off 0 bases at V and 8 bases at J, with 16 bases between the two ends. Germline V gene lookup returns CDR1 LNHNV and CDR2 YYDKDF (reference sequence). This CDR3 has 15 amino acids. The receptor was isolated from a human donor in a cohort sampled during active COVID-19. The chain employs TRBV15 and TRBJ1-2; D is possibly TRBD1 (6 bases). Sequencing used peripheral blood. The DNA of the CDR3 is TGTGCCACCAGCAGAGATCTAGGGACAAAAAAGGGCTACACCTTC. This translates into CATSRDLGTKKGYTF.